Reported below is one TCR beta chain. This entry comes from a study of T cell responses to AZD1222 COVID-19 vaccine. The CDR3 contains 14 residues. V shed 4 bases, J shed 8 bases, and the junction held 4 bases outside the gene matches. Germline V gene data show CDR1 as SGHTA and CDR2 as FQGNSA. Here immunoSEQ multiplex PCR was the method, and the copy in TCRdb shows in-frame clones only, minus some. The sample records some 170,000 clones, 91% being singletons. The rearrangement uses TRBV7-2 and TRBJ1-6; 8 bases agree with TRBD1. This specimen was peripheral blood, taken 28 days after the second AZD1222 dose. This TCR derives from an adult who received the AZD1222 COVID-19 vaccine. As DNA, the CDR3 is TGTGCCAGCAGCTCTAGACAGGGGTATTCACCCCTCCACTTT. This encodes CASSSRQGYSPLHF.